The T cell receptor beta chain under discussion was sequenced for a study of cytomegalovirus exposure and HLA in healthy donors. In its sample, this clone was seen once. The V and J ends lost 3 bases and 0 bases respectively, with 14 bases between them. From germline, CDR1 is MNHEY and CDR2 SMNVEV (reference sequence). The CDR3 runs to 17 residues. Use of 60 Vbeta and 13 Jbeta primers characterized the PCR. The table came from immunoSEQ multiplex PCR; TCRdb's copy has only in-frame clones and leaves some out. Of some 180,000 clones listed, 80% were seen once; the top ten hold about 1.3%. The source is a girl between 10 and 17 years old in good health and CMV-seropositive. The chain is built from TRBV27 and TRBJ2-2, with TRBD2 as a possible D gene (5 bases). The sample was PBMCs. The CDR3 bases are TGTGCCAGCAGTTTGGGAGCCAGGTCCTCGAACACCGGGGAGCTGTTTTTT. Its translation: CASSLGARSSNTGELFF.